The clone carrying this T cell receptor (beta chain) was seen many times. This entry belongs to a study of blood T cell repertoires in COVID-19. Study-wide background: Whether acute or convalescent, the COVID-19 samples came from the United States, Italy and Spain. In each case, the material was cDNA or gDNA derived from T cells, B-cell-depleted T cells, or PBMCs.

Per the authors' pipeline: Estimation of nucleated cell counts relied on the amplification of reference gene primers. The repertoire was sequenced with immunoSEQ multiplex PCR; TCRdb's copy has only in-frame clones and lacks some. V, J and clone size derive from that table, while D and trimming were established from the DNA sequence. The sample has 150,000 to 200,000 clones; approximately 78% are singletons. The CDR3 is 14 residues long. With 7 bases clipped from V and 1 base from J, the junction kept 3 bases outside the gene matches. From germline, CDR1 is SNHLY and CDR2 FYNNEI. The receptor's source is a human donor in a cohort sampled during active COVID-19. Sequenced sample: peripheral blood. J is TRBJ2-2 and V is TRBV2, with 7 bases fitting TRBD1. CDR3 protein: CASKGTVNTGELFF. The CDR3 DNA is TGTGCCAGCAAAGGGACAGTGAACACCGGGGAGCTGTTTTTT. Full variable domain (remainder filled in from reference TRBV2 and TRBJ2-2): EPEVTQTPSHQVTQMGQEVILRCVPISNHLYFYWYRQILGQKVEFLVSFYNNEISEKSEIFDDQFSVERPDGSNFTLKIRSTKLEDSAMYFCASKGTVNTGELFFGEGSRLTVL.